This T cell receptor beta chain emerged from a study of cytomegalovirus exposure and HLA in healthy donors. Study-level information: T cells numbering about 180 million yielded 117 million unique TCR beta sequences in an earlier analysis. General study findings and limits: Being productive about 87% or about 30% of the time was typical of most TCR beta V segments in an earlier analysis. Per a later analysis, HLA-associated TCR beta chains showed more clonal expansion than other, equally common TCR beta chains.

It was with 60 Vbeta and 13 Jbeta primers that the PCR ran. Profiling relied on immunoSEQ multiplex PCR, and the TCRdb table lists in-frame clones only, not all of them. The table records about 180,000 clones, approximately 70% of them present only once. Comments on this clone: The target antigen is unknown.

The CDR3 length is 16 residues. Germline-derived CDR1 and CDR2 are LNHDA and SQIVND (reference sequence). Trimming cost V 1 base and J 1 base, with 13 bases left between them. Material for sequencing was PBMCs. The rearrangement links TRBV19 to TRBJ2-5; D unresolved. The clonotype was recovered from a human donor in good health. The CDR3 nucleotides are TGTGCCAGTAGTATAGGACTCGCCCAAATCCAAGAGACCCAGTACTTC. It yields the protein CASSIGLAQIQETQYF.